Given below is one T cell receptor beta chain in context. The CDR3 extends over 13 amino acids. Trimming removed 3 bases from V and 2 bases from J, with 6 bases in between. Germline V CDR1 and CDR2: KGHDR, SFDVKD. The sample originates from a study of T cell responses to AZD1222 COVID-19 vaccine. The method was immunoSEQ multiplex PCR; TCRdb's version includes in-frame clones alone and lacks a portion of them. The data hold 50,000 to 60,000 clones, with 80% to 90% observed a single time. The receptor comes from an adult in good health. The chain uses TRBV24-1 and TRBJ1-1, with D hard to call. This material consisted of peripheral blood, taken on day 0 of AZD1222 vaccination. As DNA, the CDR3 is TGTGCCACCAGTGATCACAGCAACACTGAAGCTTTCTTT. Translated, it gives CATSDHSNTEAFF.